This T cell receptor beta chain was found in a study of T cells in women clearing cervical HPV infection. Only in-frame clones appear in the TCRdb table, and some are missing; sequencing was by immunoSEQ multiplex PCR. Its table records under 45,000 clones. With regard to this clone: Coverage ceases 3 residues before the CDR3 finishes, and the germline J gene fills in the end.

The CDR3 consists of 15 residues. The germline V gene encodes CDR1 SQVTM and CDR2 ANQGSEA. With V trimmed by 3 bases and J by 1 base, 8 bases remained unmatched. The source material was blood buffy coat. This receptor was taken from a woman aged 18 to 75 with a cervical HPV16 infection that either progressed to CIN3+ or cleared (not recorded which). This sequence joins TRBV29-1 and TRBJ2-7; TRBD1 matches 8 bases. The part of the CDR3 DNA that was read is TGCAGCGTTGAGGCGACAGGGGTATCATCCTACGAG. It translates to CSVEATGVSSYE. The entire CDR3 sequence reads CSVEATGVSSYEQYF.